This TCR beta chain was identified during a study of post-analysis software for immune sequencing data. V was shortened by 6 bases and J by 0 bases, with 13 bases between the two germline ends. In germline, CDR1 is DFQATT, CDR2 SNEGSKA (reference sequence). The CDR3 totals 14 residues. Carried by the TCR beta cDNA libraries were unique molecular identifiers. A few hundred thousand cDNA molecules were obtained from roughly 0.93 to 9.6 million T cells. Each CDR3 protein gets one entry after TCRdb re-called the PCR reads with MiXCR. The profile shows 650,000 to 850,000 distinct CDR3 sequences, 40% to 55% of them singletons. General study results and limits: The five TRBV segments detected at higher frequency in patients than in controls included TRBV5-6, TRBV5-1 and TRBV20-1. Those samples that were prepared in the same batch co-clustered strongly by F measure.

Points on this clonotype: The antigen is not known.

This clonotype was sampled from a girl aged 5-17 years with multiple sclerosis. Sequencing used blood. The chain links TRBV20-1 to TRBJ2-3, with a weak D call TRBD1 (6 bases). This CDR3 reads CSASRDTSTDTQYF. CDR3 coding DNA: TGCAGTGCAAGCCGGGACACGAGCACAGATACGCAGTATTTT.